The 25 T cell receptor beta chains below come from one sample, sequenced in a study of blood T cell repertoires in COVID-19. The data were produced by immunoSEQ multiplex PCR, yet TCRdb's version contains in-frame clones alone and is incomplete. The sample holds about 220,000 clones, just under 85% seen once. Sequencing was carried out using PBMCs or T cells enriched from blood (not recorded which). Receptors originate from a woman in her thirties or forties with acute COVID-19.

V usage is TRBV19 and J usage is TRBJ1-5; TRBD1 matches 7 bases. Per germline, CDR1 LNHDA and CDR2 SQIVND (reference sequence). The trim removed 0 bases at V and 4 bases at J, leaving 3 bases unmatched. The CDR3 runs to 15 residues. CDR3 DNA: TGTGCCAGTAGTATAGATCGGGGACAGAATCAGCCCCAGCATTTT. This gives the protein CASSIDRGQNQPQHF.

This clone appeared a few times. V usage is TRBV5-1 and J usage is TRBJ2-5, with D possibly matching TRBD1 (5 bases). The CDR3 contains 12 residues. V was trimmed by 5 bases and J by 1 base, leaving 6 bases between them. Germline CDR1 reads SGHRS; CDR2 reads YFSETQ. The CDR3 nucleotides are TGCGCCAGCAGGGGGCTCCAAGAGACCCAGTACTTC. This codes for CASRGLQETQYF.

The rearrangement links TRBV14 to TRBJ1-4; D unresolved. Trimming removed 4 bases from V and 8 bases from J, with 11 bases in between. This CDR3 comprises 13 residues. Germline CDR1 reads SGHDN; CDR2 reads FVKESK. CDR3 loop: CASSPGNGEKLFF. The CDR3 DNA reads TGTGCCAGCAGCCCCGGAAACGGGGAAAAACTGTTTTTT.

The rearrangement links TRBV2 to TRBJ1-1; D gene ambiguous. The germline V and J ends were trimmed by 8 bases and 4 bases, with 14 bases remaining between them. Germline assignment: CDR1 SNHLY and CDR2 FYNNEI. The CDR3 loop spans 13 amino acids. CDR3 DNA: TGTGCCAGCGGTACAACCATGGTCACTGAAGCTTTCTTT. Translated: CASGTTMVTEAFF.

Only one count was recorded for this clone. The rearrangement uses TRBV7-6 and TRBJ2-1; 7 bases map to TRBD1. This CDR3 has 15 residues. J was trimmed by 0 bases and V by 5 bases; bases with no gene match: 4. The germline gives CDR1 SGHVS, CDR2 FNYEAQ. In DNA, the CDR3 is TGTGCCAGCAGCGCCCGACAGGGCTCCTACAATGAGCAGTTCTTC. Its protein is CASSARQGSYNEQFF.

J is TRBJ1-4 and V is TRBV30; 7 bases fit TRBD1. This CDR3 contains 14 residues. Germline trimming cut 2 bases from V and 5 bases from J; bases unmatched to any gene: 5. Germline-derived CDR1 and CDR2 are GTSNPN and SVGIG (reference sequence). The DNA of the CDR3 is TGTGCCTGGAGTCCGGGACAGAGAAATGAAAAACTGTTTTTT. It is translated as CAWSPGQRNEKLFF. The whole variable domain, remainder taken from reference TRBV30 and TRBJ1-4, is SQTIHQWPATLVQPVGSPLSLECTVEGTSNPNLYWYRQAAGRGLQLLFYSVGIGQISSEVPQNLSASRPQDRQFILSSKKLLLSDSGFYLCAWSPGQRNEKLFFGSGTQLSVL.

This chain connects TRBV27 to TRBJ2-6; no clear D. The CDR3 runs 14 residues. Looked up from germline, CDR1 is MNHEY and CDR2 is SMNVEV (reference sequence). V lost 3 bases and J lost 0, with 3 bases in between. CDR3 nucleotides: TGTGCCAGCAGTTTCTCCTCTGGGGCCAACGTCCTGACTTTC. It specifies CASSFSSGANVLTF.

This chain joins TRBV4-2 and TRBJ1-6; no clear D gene. Trimming left V 2 bases short and J 5 bases short, with 10 bases between. Germline V CDR1 and CDR2: LGHNA, YNFKEQ. The CDR3 has 15 amino acids. CDR3 amino acids: CASSQRPQDNSPLHF. In DNA form, the CDR3 reads TGTGCCAGCAGCCAACGGCCCCAGGATAATTCACCCCTCCACTTT.

V is TRBV6-5 and J is TRBJ1-4; 9 bases are shared with TRBD1. The CDR3 length is 15 residues. Per the germline V gene, CDR1 is MNHEY and CDR2 is SVGAGI. V trimming: 3 bases; J trimming: 8 bases; junction bases outside the gene matches: 7. The DNA of the CDR3 is TGTGCCAGCAGTTATTCAAACAGGGGGCGCGAAAAACTGTTTTTT. This sequence encodes CASSYSNRGREKLFF.

The CDR3 DNA reads as TGTGCCAGCAGTTGGGGACAGTCCGCAACTAATGAAAAACTGTTTTTT. Residues: CASSWGQSATNEKLFF. This sequence joins TRBV5-4 and TRBJ1-4, with 7 bases that match TRBD1. The CDR3 spans 16 residues. Unmatched junction bases numbered 7, after V lost 5 bases and J lost 0 bases. Germline CDR1 reads SGHNT; CDR2 reads YYREEE (reference sequence).

This clone was counted a few times. The rearrangement links TRBV11-2 to TRBJ2-2, with 10 bases fitting TRBD2. The CDR3 has 17 residues. Germline CDR1 SGHAT, CDR2 FQNNGV. After removal of 5 bases from V and 0 bases from J, the junction contained 6 bases not matched to a gene. The CDR3 coding sequence is TGTGCCAGCAGCCATAGAAGCGGGAGGGCGAACACCGGGGAGCTGTTTTTT. Residues: CASSHRSGRANTGELFF.

The rearrangement joins TRBV13 to TRBJ2-1; D gene uncertain. Germline loops: CDR1 PRHDT, CDR2 FYEKMQ (reference sequence). V gave up 5 bases and J gave up 6 bases, with 17 bases separating them. CDR3 length: 15 residues. The CDR3 region is CASSKERPYGNEQFF. The CDR3 DNA follows: TGTGCCAGCAGCAAGGAGAGGCCCTACGGCAATGAGCAGTTCTTC.

The J gene is TRBJ2-3, the V gene TRBV7-3, with 8 bases lining up with TRBD2. The J segment lost 6 bases and the V segment lost 6 bases, leaving 8 bases of the junction unmatched. The CDR3 has 14 residues. Germline V gene data show CDR1 as SGHTA and CDR2 as FQGTGA. CDR3 sequence (DNA): TGTGCCAGCAGTAGCGGGGCTAAAGGGGATACGCAGTATTTT. Translation: CASSSGAKGDTQYF.

The chain carries TRBV28 and TRBJ2-3; 13 bases match TRBD2. Per the germline V gene, CDR1 is MDHEN and CDR2 is SYDVKM. The junction had 6 bases not matched to a gene; V was cut back by 4 bases and J by 5 bases. This CDR3 has 16 amino acids. The CDR3 nucleotides are TGTGCCAGCAGTTACGGACTAGCGGGAGCGGGAGATACGCAGTATTTT. Translated, it gives CASSYGLAGAGDTQYF.

This chain uses TRBV18 with TRBJ1-5; D might be TRBD1 (6 bases). The ends were cut back, 2 bases at V and 6 bases at J, with 17 bases in the middle. The CDR3 runs 16 residues. Germline V gene sequence: CDR1 KGHSH, CDR2 LQKENI. CDR3 amino acids: CASSPTQGGAGQPQHF. CDR3 nucleotides: TGTGCCAGCTCACCAACCCAAGGGGGGGCAGGTCAGCCCCAGCATTTT.

The V gene is TRBV27, the J gene TRBJ2-2, with TRBD2 matching over 15 bases. The junction had 2 bases not matched to a gene; V was cut back by 5 bases and J by 1 base. The CDR3 totals 17 residues. CDR1 MNHEY and CDR2 SMNVEV come from the germline V gene (reference sequence). This chain's CDR3 is CASSRTSGRVNTGELFF. CDR3 DNA: TGTGCCAGCAGTAGGACTAGCGGGAGGGTGAACACCGGGGAGCTGTTTTTT.

Written as DNA, the CDR3 is TGTGCCAGCAGCCCCGAGGTAGGCGGGAGGGCTCACAATGAGCAGTTCTTC. The encoded protein is CASSPEVGGRAHNEQFF. The chain is built from TRBV5-4 and TRBJ2-1, with 9 bases that match TRBD2. V shed 4 bases and J 5 bases; nucleotides not matched to a gene: 13. There are 17 residues in the CDR3. Germline loops: CDR1 SGHNT, CDR2 YYREEE (reference sequence).

The chain combines TRBV7-2 with TRBJ1-1; no definite D call. Germline loops: CDR1 SGHTA, CDR2 FQGNSA. There are 13 residues in the CDR3. V gave up 5 bases and J gave up 4 bases, with 11 bases separating them. Here the CDR3 DNA reads TGTGCCAGCAGCCCTCAAGGCGGCACTGAAGCTTTCTTT. It yields the protein CASSPQGGTEAFF.

V is TRBV29-1 and J is TRBJ1-6, with TRBD1 as a possible D gene (6 bases). The CDR3 sequence is 13 residues long. V was shortened by 5 bases and J by 6 bases, with 11 bases between the two germline ends. Germline lookup yields CDR1 SQVTM and CDR2 ANQGSEA. The CDR3 region has the DNA TGCAGCGTTAAGACAGGTCCTAATTCACCCCTCCACTTT. Translated, it gives CSVKTGPNSPLHF. Together with reference TRBV29-1 and TRBJ1-6, the CDR3 gives the full variable domain: SAVISQKPSRDICQRGTSLTIQCQVDSQVTMMFWYRQQPGQSLTLIATANQGSEATYESGFVIDKFPISRPNLTFSTLTVSNMSPEDSSIYLCSVKTGPNSPLHFGNGTRLTVT.

This clone was seen more than once but under ten times. CDR3 DNA sequence: TGTGCCGGGGGGTCAGGGGGCACCTATAATTCACCCCTCCACTTT. Its protein is CAGGSGGTYNSPLHF. The gene calls are TRBV30 and TRBJ1-6, with TRBD1 matching 8 bases. The CDR3 runs 15 residues. CDR1 is GTSNPN, CDR2 SVGIG, per germline (reference sequence). V shed 8 bases, J shed 2 bases, and the junction held 8 bases outside the gene matches.

This clone was detected only a few times. This chain links TRBV30 with TRBJ2-7, with D possibly matching TRBD1 (6 bases). Germline V gene lookup returns CDR1 GTSNPN and CDR2 SVGIG (reference sequence). V was shortened by 0 bases and J by 6 bases, with 15 bases between the two germline ends. The CDR3 runs to 14 residues. The DNA of the CDR3 is TGTGCCTGGAGTGTACTGGGGGCGGCTCTCGAGCAGTACTTC. Residues: CAWSVLGAALEQYF.

This sequence joins TRBV2 and TRBJ2-3, with 7 positions matching TRBD1. The CDR3 is 14 residues long. From germline, CDR1 is SNHLY and CDR2 FYNNEI. V was pared by 7 bases and J by 1 base, with 5 bases of the junction left unmatched. CDR3 region: CASNTGTGTDTQYF. The CDR3 DNA reads TGTGCCAGCAACACCGGGACAGGCACAGATACGCAGTATTTT.

The V call is TRBV14, the J call TRBJ2-7; no reliable D call. Germline CDR1 SGHDN, CDR2 FVKESK. The CDR3 length is 14 residues. Trimming pared 4 bases from V and 3 bases from J, leaving 13 bases between. As DNA, the CDR3 is TGTGCCAGCAGCCTTAGACAAAACCTCTACGAGCAGTACTTC. Translated, it gives CASSLRQNLYEQYF.

This chain connects TRBV6-5 to TRBJ2-7, with D possibly being TRBD1 (6 bases). The CDR3 covers 15 residues. CDR1 MNHEY and CDR2 SVGAGI come from the germline V gene. The V gene lost 5 bases and the J gene lost 2 bases, with 16 bases spanning the gap. This chain's CDR3 is CASSPTTGRAYEQYF. Written as DNA, the CDR3 is TGTGCCAGCAGTCCAACGACAGGTCGCGCCTACGAGCAGTACTTC.

In nucleotides, the CDR3 is TGTGCTAGTAACAGCGGGGGCGGCGGGGAGCTGTTTTTT. This codes for CASNSGGGGELFF. V gene TRBV12-5 combines with J gene TRBJ2-2; 8 nucleotides line up with TRBD2. J gave up 7 bases and V 8 bases, and 6 bases lay outside the gene matches. Per germline, CDR1 LGHNT and CDR2 FRNRAP. This CDR3 is built from 13 residues.